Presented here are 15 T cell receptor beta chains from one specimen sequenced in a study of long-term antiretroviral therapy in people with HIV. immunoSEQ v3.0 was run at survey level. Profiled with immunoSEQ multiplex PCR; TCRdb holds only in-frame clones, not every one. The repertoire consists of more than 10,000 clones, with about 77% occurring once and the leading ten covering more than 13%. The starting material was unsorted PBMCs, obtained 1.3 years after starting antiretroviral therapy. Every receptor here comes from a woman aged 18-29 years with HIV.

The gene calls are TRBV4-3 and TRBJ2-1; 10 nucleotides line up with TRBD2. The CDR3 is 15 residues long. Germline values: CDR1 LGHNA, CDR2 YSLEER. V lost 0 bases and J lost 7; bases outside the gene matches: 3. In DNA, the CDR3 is TGCGCCAGCAGCCAAGAAGCGGGGGGGCCTAATGAGCAGTTCTTC. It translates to CASSQEAGGPNEQFF.

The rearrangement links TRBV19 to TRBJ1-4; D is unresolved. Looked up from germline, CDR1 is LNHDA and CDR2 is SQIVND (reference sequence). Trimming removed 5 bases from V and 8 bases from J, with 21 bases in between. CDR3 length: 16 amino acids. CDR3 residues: CASSEKDGSLREKLFF. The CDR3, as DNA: TGTGCCAGTAGTGAAAAGGACGGGAGCCTTAGAGAAAAACTGTTTTTT.

The CDR3 sequence is CASGGGFHEQYF. The DNA of the CDR3 is TGTGCCAGTGGGGGCGGGTTCCACGAGCAGTACTTC. This chain connects TRBV19 to TRBJ2-7; possible D gene TRBD1, 6 bases. CDR3 size: 12 residues. Trimming left V 8 bases short and J 5 bases short, with 13 bases between. In germline, CDR1 is LNHDA, CDR2 SQIVND (reference sequence).

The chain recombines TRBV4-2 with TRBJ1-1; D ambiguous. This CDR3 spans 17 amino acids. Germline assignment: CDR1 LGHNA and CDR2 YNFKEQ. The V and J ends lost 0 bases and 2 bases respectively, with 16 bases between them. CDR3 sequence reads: CASSQDVFATINTEAFF. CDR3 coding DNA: TGTGCCAGCAGCCAAGATGTCTTTGCCACGATAAACACTGAAGCTTTCTTT.

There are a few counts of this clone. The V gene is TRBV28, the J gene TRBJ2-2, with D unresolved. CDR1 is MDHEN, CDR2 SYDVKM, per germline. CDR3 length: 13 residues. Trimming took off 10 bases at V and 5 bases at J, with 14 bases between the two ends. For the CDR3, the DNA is TGTGCCACCACCCTCGGTGGTACCGGGGAGCTGTTTTTT. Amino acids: CATTLGGTGELFF.

Here the CDR3 reads CATSRGQGESPLHF. Here the CDR3 DNA reads TGTGCCACCAGCAGAGGCCAGGGAGAGTCACCCCTCCACTTT. This chain links TRBV15 with TRBJ1-6; possibly TRBD1 for D (5 bases). This CDR3 contains 14 residues. Germline V gene sequence: CDR1 LNHNV, CDR2 YYDKDF (reference sequence). Trimming removed 1 base at V and 10 bases at J, with 11 bases between.

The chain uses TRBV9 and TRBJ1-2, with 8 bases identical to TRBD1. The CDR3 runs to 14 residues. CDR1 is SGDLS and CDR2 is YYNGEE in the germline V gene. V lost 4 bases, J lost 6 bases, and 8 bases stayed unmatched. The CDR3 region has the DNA TGTGCCAGCAGCCCGGGACAGGACTCTAATGGCTACACCTTC. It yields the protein CASSPGQDSNGYTF.

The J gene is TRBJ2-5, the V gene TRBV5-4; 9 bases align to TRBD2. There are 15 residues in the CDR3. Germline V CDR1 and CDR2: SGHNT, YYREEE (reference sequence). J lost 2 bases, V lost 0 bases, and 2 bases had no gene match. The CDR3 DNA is TGTGCCAGCAGCTTGGGCCTAGCGGGACAAGAGACCCAGTACTTC. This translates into CASSLGLAGQETQYF.

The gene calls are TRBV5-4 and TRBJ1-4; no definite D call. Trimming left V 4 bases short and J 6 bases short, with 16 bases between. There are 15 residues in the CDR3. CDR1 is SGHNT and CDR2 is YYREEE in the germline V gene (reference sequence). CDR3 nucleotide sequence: TGTGCCAGCAGCCCAGGTCGGGGTTGGGATGAAAAACTGTTTTTT. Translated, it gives CASSPGRGWDEKLFF.

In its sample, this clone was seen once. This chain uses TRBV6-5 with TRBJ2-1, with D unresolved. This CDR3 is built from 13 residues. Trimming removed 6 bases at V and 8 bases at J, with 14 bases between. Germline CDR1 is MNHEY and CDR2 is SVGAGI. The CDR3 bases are TGTGCCAGCAGCTTTGCTGGAAGGGATGAGCAGTTCTTC. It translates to CASSFAGRDEQFF.

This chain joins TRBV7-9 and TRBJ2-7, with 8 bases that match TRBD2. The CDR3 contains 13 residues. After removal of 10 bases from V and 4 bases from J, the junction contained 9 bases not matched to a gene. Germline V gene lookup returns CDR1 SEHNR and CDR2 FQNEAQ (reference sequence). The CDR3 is CATSRGGRYEQYF. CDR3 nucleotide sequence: TGTGCCACATCACGGGGGGGCAGGTACGAGCAGTACTTC.

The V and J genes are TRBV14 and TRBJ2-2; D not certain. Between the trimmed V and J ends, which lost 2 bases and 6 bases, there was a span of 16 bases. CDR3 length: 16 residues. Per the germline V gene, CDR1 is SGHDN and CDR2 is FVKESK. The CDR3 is CASSQRRTIVSGELFF. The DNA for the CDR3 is TGTGCCAGCAGCCAACGCAGGACGATTGTCTCCGGGGAGCTGTTTTTT.

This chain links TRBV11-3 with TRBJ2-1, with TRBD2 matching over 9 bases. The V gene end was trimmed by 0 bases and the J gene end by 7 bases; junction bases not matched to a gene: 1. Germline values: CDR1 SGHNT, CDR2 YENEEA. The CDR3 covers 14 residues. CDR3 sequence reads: CASSLEGLANEQFF. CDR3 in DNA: TGTGCCAGCAGCTTAGAGGGACTAGCAAATGAGCAGTTCTTC.

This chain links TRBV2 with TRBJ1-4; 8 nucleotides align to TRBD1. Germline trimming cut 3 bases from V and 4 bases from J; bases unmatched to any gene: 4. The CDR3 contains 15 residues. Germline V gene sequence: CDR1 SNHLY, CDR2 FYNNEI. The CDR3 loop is CASSELTGVNEKLFF. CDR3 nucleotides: TGTGCCAGCAGTGAGTTGACAGGGGTTAATGAAAAACTGTTTTTT.

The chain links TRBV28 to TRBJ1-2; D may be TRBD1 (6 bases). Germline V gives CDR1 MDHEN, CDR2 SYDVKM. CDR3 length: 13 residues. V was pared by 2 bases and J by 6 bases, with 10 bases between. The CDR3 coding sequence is TGTGCCAGCAGTTTAAGGGGGGGAAATGGCTACACCTTC. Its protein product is CASSLRGGNGYTF.